These 15 T cell receptor beta chains were sequenced from one sample in a study of Ad26.COV2.S vaccination and SARS-CoV-2 variants. Treatment described: roughly 19 received Ad26.COV2.S at low or high dose, single or two shots; 5 received placebo; per-sample allocation not given. Collection of the samples took place on day 63 after the first injection of vaccine or placebo. TCRdb keeps only in-frame clones here, not all; method: immunoSEQ multiplex PCR. Among fewer than 500,000 clones listed, around nine tenths were seen once. Sequencing used peripheral blood, obtained in a trial of Ad26.COV2.S vaccine versus placebo. These receptors came from a person aged 18-65 years who received the Ad26.COV2.S COVID-19 vaccine or a placebo.

This chain links TRBV6-2 or TRBV6-3 with TRBJ2-1; 7 positions match TRBD2. The V gene's germline CDR1 is MNHEY and CDR2 SVGEGT. The CDR3 covers 15 residues. Trimming at V came to 5 bases and at J to 2 bases, leaving 6 bases not matched to a gene. CDR3 coding DNA: TGTGCCAGCAGTGGCGGACTAGAAGCCTACAATGAGCAGTTCTTC. It translates to CASSGGLEAYNEQFF.

The genes are TRBV27 and TRBJ1-6; TRBD1 aligns across 7 bases. Germline V lookup: CDR1 MNHEY, CDR2 SMNVEV (reference sequence). V lost 5 bases and J lost 6; bases outside the gene matches: 7. The CDR3 is 15 amino acids. CDR3 sequence (DNA): TGTGCCAGCAGTCCAGCCGGGACAGTTAATTCACCCCTCCACTTT. Protein sequence: CASSPAGTVNSPLHF.

The J gene is TRBJ2-7, the V gene TRBV7-9; 12 nucleotides line up with TRBD2. V was clipped by 4 bases and J by 2 bases; unmatched bases: 6. The germline gives CDR1 SEHNR, CDR2 FQNEAQ (reference sequence). This CDR3 has 16 residues. The CDR3 region has the DNA TGTGCCAGCAGCTCCGGGACTAGCGGGTCTCCCTACGAGCAGTACTTC. This encodes CASSSGTSGSPYEQYF.

The chain is built from TRBV6-1 and TRBJ2-7; TRBD1 agrees at 9 bases. The CDR3 spans 15 residues. Germline V CDR1 and CDR2: MNHNS, SASEGT. Trimming took 3 bases from V and 2 from J; bases not matched to a gene: 5. The CDR3 region is CASSERQGGPYEQYF. CDR3 nucleotides: TGTGCCAGCAGTGAGAGACAGGGGGGCCCCTACGAGCAGTACTTC.

This clone has only one observation. J is TRBJ2-5 and V is TRBV24-1; 10 nucleotides agree with TRBD1. The CDR3 totals 14 residues. The germline V gene encodes CDR1 KGHDR and CDR2 SFDVKD. Unmatched junction bases numbered 1, after V lost 7 bases and J lost 0 bases. CDR3 DNA: TGTGCCACCAGGGGACAGGGGAACCAAGAGACCCAGTACTTC. Its protein product is CATRGQGNQETQYF.

The chain uses TRBV2 and TRBJ2-5, with TRBD1 identical over 7 bases. The CDR3 runs to 14 residues. Germline-derived CDR1 and CDR2 are SNHLY and FYNNEI. J gave up 5 bases and V 7 bases, and 10 bases lay outside the gene matches. The CDR3 DNA follows: TGTGCCAGCAACCGACAGGGTCTGAGGGAGACCCAGTACTTC. It yields the protein CASNRQGLRETQYF. The full variable domain, its missing parts supplied by reference TRBV2 and TRBJ2-5, is EPEVTQTPSHQVTQMGQEVILRCVPISNHLYFYWYRQILGQKVEFLVSFYNNEISEKSEIFDDQFSVERPDGSNFTLKIRSTKLEDSAMYFCASNRQGLRETQYFGPGTRLLVL.

This chain joins TRBV28 and TRBJ1-6, with 9 bases that match TRBD1. This CDR3 has 18 amino acids. CDR1 is MDHEN and CDR2 is SYDVKM in the germline V gene. Losses at the gene ends were 7 bases for V and 1 base for J; bases not matched to a gene: 11. CDR3 region: CASIGPGQGSSYNSPLHF. The CDR3, as DNA: TGTGCCAGCATAGGACCGGGACAGGGAAGTTCCTATAATTCACCCCTCCACTTT.

The V call is TRBV28, the J call TRBJ2-7; D perhaps matches TRBD2 (6 bases). Germline CDR1 reads MDHEN; CDR2 reads SYDVKM. Trimming shortened V by 4 bases and J by 2 bases, and 9 bases separated the two germline ends. This CDR3 contains 13 residues. The CDR3 is CASSSGTPYEQYF. The CDR3 nucleotides are TGTGCCAGCAGTTCCGGGACTCCCTACGAGCAGTACTTC. The full variable domain, completed using reference TRBV28 and TRBJ2-7, is DVKVTQSSRYLVKRTGEKVFLECVQDMDHENMFWYRQDPGLGLRLIYFSYDVKMKEKGDIPEGYSVSREKKERFSLILESASTNQTSMYLCASSSGTPYEQYFGPGTRLTVT.

The chain has TRBV2 and TRBJ2-1, with 9 bases identical to TRBD2. CDR1 is SNHLY, CDR2 FYNNEI, per germline. The CDR3 has 18 residues. J gave up 3 bases and V 2 bases, and 11 bases lay outside the gene matches. CDR3 nucleotide sequence: TGTGCCAGCAGTGAACCCCGGGTTGGTAGCGGGAGCTACAATGAGCAGTTCTTC. Its translation: CASSEPRVGSGSYNEQFF. The entire variable domain, with the rest obtained from reference TRBV2 and TRBJ2-1, is as follows: EPEVTQTPSHQVTQMGQEVILRCVPISNHLYFYWYRQILGQKVEFLVSFYNNEISEKSEIFDDQFSVERPDGSNFTLKIRSTKLEDSAMYFCASSEPRVGSGSYNEQFFGPGTRLTVL.

The chain joins TRBV27 to TRBJ1-1; 7 bases fit TRBD1. Germline CDR1 reads MNHEY; CDR2 reads SMNVEV (reference sequence). V was pared by 4 bases and J by 5 bases, with 4 bases of the junction left unmatched. This CDR3 has 13 residues. In nucleotides, the CDR3 is TGTGCCAGCAGTTCGACAGGGCCGACTGAAGCTTTCTTT. As protein: CASSSTGPTEAFF.

The V call is TRBV30, the J call TRBJ1-4; 7 bases are shared with TRBD1. CDR1 is GTSNPN and CDR2 is SVGIG in the germline V gene (reference sequence). J gave up 8 bases and V 2 bases, and 8 bases lay outside the gene matches. The CDR3 consists of 14 residues. CDR3 DNA sequence: TGTGCCTGGAGTACACGGGACAGCGGGGAAAAACTGTTTTTT. Protein product: CAWSTRDSGEKLFF.

J is TRBJ1-2 and V is TRBV6-5, with D possibly TRBD1 on 6 matching bases. Per the germline V gene, CDR1 is MNHEY and CDR2 is SVGAGI. The CDR3 is 12 residues long. V lost 0 bases and J lost 8, with 7 bases in between. The CDR3 here is CASSYSGGGYTF. As DNA, the CDR3 is TGTGCCAGCAGTTACTCGGGGGGCGGCTACACCTTC.

The gene calls are TRBV29-1 and TRBJ2-1, with 11 bases matching TRBD2. V was clipped by 8 bases and J by 8 bases; unmatched bases: 8. Germline lookup yields CDR1 SQVTM and CDR2 ANQGSEA. The CDR3 contains 13 residues. DNA for the CDR3: TGCAGCATCAGACTAGCGGGACCGGATGAGCAGTTCTTC. Translating it yields CSIRLAGPDEQFF.

J is TRBJ2-2 and V is TRBV5-4; TRBD1 agrees at 8 bases. The length of the CDR3 is 15 residues. CDR1 SGHNT and CDR2 YYREEE come from the germline V gene (reference sequence). J gave up 4 bases and V 4 bases, and 6 bases lay outside the gene matches. The CDR3: CASSGGQVSTGELFF. The CDR3 coding sequence is TGTGCCAGCAGCGGGGGACAGGTTAGCACCGGGGAGCTGTTTTTT.

The gene calls are TRBV12-3 or TRBV12-4 and TRBJ2-3; no reliable D call. Trimming shortened V by 6 bases and J by 6 bases, and 7 bases separated the two germline ends. This CDR3 has 11 residues. CDR3 sequence: CASSFKDTQYF. The CDR3 nucleotides read TGTGCCAGCAGCTTCAAGGATACGCAGTATTTT.